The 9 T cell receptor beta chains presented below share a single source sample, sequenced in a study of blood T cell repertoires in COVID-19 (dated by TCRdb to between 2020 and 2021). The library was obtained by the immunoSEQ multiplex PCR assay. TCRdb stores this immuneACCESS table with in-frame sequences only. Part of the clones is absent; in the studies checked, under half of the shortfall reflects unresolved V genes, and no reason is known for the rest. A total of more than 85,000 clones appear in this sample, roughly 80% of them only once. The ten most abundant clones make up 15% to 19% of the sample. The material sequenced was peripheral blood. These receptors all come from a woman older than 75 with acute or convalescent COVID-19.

The CDR3, as DNA: TGTGCCAGTAGTATAGGGACAGGGGACTACGAGCAGTACTTC. Protein product: CASSIGTGDYEQYF. The genes are TRBV19 and TRBJ2-7; TRBD1 aligns across 9 bases. CDR1 LNHDA and CDR2 SQIVND come from the germline V gene (reference sequence). This CDR3 spans 14 amino acids. V lost 1 base to trimming and J lost 3 bases; unmatched junction nucleotides: 1.

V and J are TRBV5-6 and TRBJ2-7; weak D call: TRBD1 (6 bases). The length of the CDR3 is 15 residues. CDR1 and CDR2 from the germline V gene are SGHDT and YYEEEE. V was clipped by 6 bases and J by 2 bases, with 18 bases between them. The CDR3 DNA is TGTGCCAGCATCCTCGAGGGGGAAACTCCCTACGAGCAGTACTTC. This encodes CASILEGETPYEQYF.

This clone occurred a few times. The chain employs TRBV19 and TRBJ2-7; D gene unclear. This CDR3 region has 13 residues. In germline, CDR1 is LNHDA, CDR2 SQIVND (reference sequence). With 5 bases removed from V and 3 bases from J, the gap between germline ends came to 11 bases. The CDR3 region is CASSVLLGYEQYV. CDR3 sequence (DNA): TGTGCCAGTAGTGTCCTTCTAGGCTACGAGCAGTACGTC.

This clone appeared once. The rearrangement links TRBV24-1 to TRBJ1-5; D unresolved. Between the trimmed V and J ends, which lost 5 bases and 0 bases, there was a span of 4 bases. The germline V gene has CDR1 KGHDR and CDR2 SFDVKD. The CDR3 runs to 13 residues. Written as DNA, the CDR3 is TGTGCCACCAGTGTCCATAGCAATCAGCCCCAGCATTTT. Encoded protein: CATSVHSNQPQHF.

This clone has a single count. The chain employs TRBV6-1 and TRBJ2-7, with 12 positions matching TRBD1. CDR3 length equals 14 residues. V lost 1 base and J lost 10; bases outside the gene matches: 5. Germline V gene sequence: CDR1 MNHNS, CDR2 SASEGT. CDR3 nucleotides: TGTGCCAGCAGTGAAGGGGACAGGGGGCCTGGACAGTACTTC. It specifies CASSEGDRGPGQYF.

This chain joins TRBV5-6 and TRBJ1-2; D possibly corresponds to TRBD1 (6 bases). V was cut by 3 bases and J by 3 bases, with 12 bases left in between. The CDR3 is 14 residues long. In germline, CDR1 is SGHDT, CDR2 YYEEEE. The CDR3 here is CASSSEGGYYGYTF. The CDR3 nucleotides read TGTGCCAGCAGCTCGGAGGGGGGGTACTATGGCTACACCTTC.

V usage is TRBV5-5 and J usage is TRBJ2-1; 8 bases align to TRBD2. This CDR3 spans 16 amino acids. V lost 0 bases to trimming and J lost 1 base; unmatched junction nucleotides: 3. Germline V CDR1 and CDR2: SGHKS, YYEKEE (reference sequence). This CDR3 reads CASSLATSVSYNEQFF. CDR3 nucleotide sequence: TGTGCCAGCAGCTTGGCGACTAGCGTATCCTACAATGAGCAGTTCTTC.

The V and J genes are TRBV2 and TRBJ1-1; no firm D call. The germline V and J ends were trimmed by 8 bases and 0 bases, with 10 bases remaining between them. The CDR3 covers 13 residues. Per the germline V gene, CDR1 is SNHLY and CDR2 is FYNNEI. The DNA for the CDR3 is TGTGCCAGCGGAGATATTATGAACACTGAAGCTTTCTTT. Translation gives CASGDIMNTEAFF.

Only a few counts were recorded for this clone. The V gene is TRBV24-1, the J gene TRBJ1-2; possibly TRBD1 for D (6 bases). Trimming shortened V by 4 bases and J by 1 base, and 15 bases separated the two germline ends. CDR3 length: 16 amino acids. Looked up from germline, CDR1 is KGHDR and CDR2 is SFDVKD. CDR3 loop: CATSDRSGGLNYGYTF. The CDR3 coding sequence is TGTGCCACCAGTGACCGTTCCGGGGGGCTTAACTATGGCTACACCTTC.